This T cell receptor beta chain emerged from a study of T cells after yellow fever vaccination (dated by TCRdb to about 2019). As for the study more broadly: The SMART-Seq v4 Ultra Low Input RNA kit was used to prepare libraries from fractions with low cell numbers. Bulk TCR alpha and beta repertoires were sequenced longitudinally to track T-cell clones before and after primary and booster YFV17D yellow fever vaccination. Two healthy male donors made up the cohort, one aged 18 to 30 years and the other aged 30 to 39 years. Blood was collected at multiple timepoints before and after primary and secondary immunization, and bulk PBMC replicates and cell subsets were isolated.

Broader findings and caveats from the paper: Compared with the primary T-cell response, the secondary T-cell response was faster but weaker, reaching its peak on day 5 rather than on day 15. Because abundant contaminating clonotypes from the bulk population could be contained in FACS-sorted repertoires, computational filtering was required. Because the study included only a couple of donors, the extent to which the findings can be generalized is limited. Most clones expanded after primary vaccination were re-detected after the booster (around 96% of CD4 and 88% of CD8), suggesting broad memory maintenance. A small share of clonotypes occurred in both CD4 and CD8 compartments, likely arising from convergent recombination.

The treatment or condition label here, explained by the study, means: live attenuated yellow fever vaccine strain. A standard Ficoll-Paque protocol was used to isolate PBMCs from peripheral blood. CD4 and CD8 T-cell fractions were isolated with Dynabeads CD4 and CD8 positive selection kits. TriZol was used to extract RNA from bulk PBMCs, from CD4 and CD8 fractions, and from dextramer-positive and dextramer-negative fractions. The germline V gene supplies CDR1 MNHEY and CDR2 SVGEGT. V was cut back by 7 bases and J by 3 bases, leaving a gap of 13 bases between them. CDR3 length: 13 amino acids, cysteine to phenylalanine. CDR3 DNA is the only sequence kept; it has 39 bases, read in frame from the first base. The sample holds many counts of this clonotype. Its antigen is still unknown. Base qualities are not at hand, and no much larger clone is one base apart. The instrument was an Illumina NovaSeq 6000. TCR cDNA was synthesized by 5'RACE template switching, through which a universal primer site and unique molecular identifiers were introduced. Priming of cDNA synthesis was performed from both the TCR alpha and TCR beta constant segments. Two PCR steps were used to amplify libraries, with sample barcodes and sequencing adapters being added in the second step. Libraries were sequenced on Illumina HiSeq 2500 (2x100 bp) or NovaSeq (2x150 bp). The paper's data handling went like this. Reads were demultiplexed and collapsed into UMI consensus sequences with MIGEC, and V(D)J alignment was performed with MiXCR. Vaccine-responding clonotypes were defined with edgeR using replicate PBMC samples, requiring FDR below 0.01 and a log2 fold change above 5 up to day 15. Each bulk clonotype received a CD4 or CD8 identity based on whether the sequenced CD4 or CD8 repertoire contained that clonotype at higher abundance. TCRdb trimmed public reads at Q25 via fastp, called clones via MiXCR and kept in-frame beta chains. For every CDR3 protein sequence, its rows merge into one entry that carries the most common genes and DNA. These V and J calls derive from TCRdb rather than the authors' analysis. The sample records a few hundred thousand distinct CDR3 sequences, around 8.6% of which are singletons. Clones ranked in the top ten supply about 3% of the sample.

The sequences come from CD4+ T cells sorted from PBMCs, collected 5 days after the yellow fever booster vaccination. The sequence derives from a young man who received the YFV17D yellow fever vaccine. The V gene is TRBV6-2 or TRBV6-3 and the J gene is TRBJ2-7, with TRBD2 as a weak D call on 6 bases. Read as DNA, the sequence is TGTGCCAGCACCCGTGGGGGGAACTACGAGCAGTACTTC. Its coded protein is CASTRGGNYEQYF.